One and the same sample provided the 5 T cell receptor beta chains below, sequenced in a study of blood T cell repertoires in COVID-19. Clones were read by immunoSEQ multiplex PCR, and TCRdb kept only the in-frame ones, dropping some. The table includes some 400,000 clones, roughly 89% detected once. Sequencing input: PBMCs or T cells enriched from blood (not recorded which). These receptors came from a woman in her thirties who had recovered from COVID-19.

The rearrangement uses TRBV28 and TRBJ1-4; 7 bases are a match to TRBD1. Germline CDR1 and CDR2: MDHEN and SYDVKM. This CDR3 contains 15 residues. Trimming took 7 bases from V and 7 from J; bases not matched to a gene: 12. Here the CDR3 reads CASNTLRDSIEKLFF. In DNA, the CDR3 is TGTGCCAGCAATACTCTCCGGGACAGTATTGAAAAACTGTTTTTT.

The chain recombines TRBV5-4 with TRBJ1-2, with 11 bases aligning to TRBD1. CDR3 size: 15 residues. After removal of 5 bases from V and 8 bases from J, the junction contained 11 bases not matched to a gene. Germline V gene sequence: CDR1 SGHNT, CDR2 YYREEE (reference sequence). CDR3 nucleotides: TGTGCCAGCAGTTCCCGGGACAGGGGGTTTCGGGGCTACACCTTC. The encoded protein is CASSSRDRGFRGYTF.

The rearrangement links TRBV10-3 to TRBJ1-2, with D possibly being TRBD1 (6 bases). The germline CDR1 and CDR2 sequences are ENHRY and SYGVKD. The V and J ends lost 5 bases and 4 bases respectively, with 11 bases between them. The CDR3 sequence is 13 residues long. The CDR3 nucleotides read TGTGCCATCAGTAGACAGGCCGGCTATGGCTACACCTTC. This codes for CAISRQAGYGYTF.

The chain carries TRBV4-1 and TRBJ1-5, with 8 positions matching TRBD1. CDR1 is MGHRA and CDR2 is YSYEKL in the germline V gene. The CDR3 loop spans 14 amino acids. Trimming removed 3 bases from V and 7 bases from J; junction bases left unmatched: 5. CDR3 DNA sequence: TGCGCCAGCAGCCAGGACAGGGATCTACAGCCCCAGCATTTT. Its protein product is CASSQDRDLQPQHF.

The chain is built from TRBV18 and TRBJ2-7; no clear D gene. CDR1 is KGHSH, CDR2 LQKENI, per germline. This CDR3 contains 13 residues. The V end lost 2 bases, the J end lost 4 bases, and 9 bases lay between the germline ends. The CDR3 DNA reads as TGTGCCAGCTCACCAACAAATAAGTACGAGCAGTACTTC. Protein sequence: CASSPTNKYEQYF.